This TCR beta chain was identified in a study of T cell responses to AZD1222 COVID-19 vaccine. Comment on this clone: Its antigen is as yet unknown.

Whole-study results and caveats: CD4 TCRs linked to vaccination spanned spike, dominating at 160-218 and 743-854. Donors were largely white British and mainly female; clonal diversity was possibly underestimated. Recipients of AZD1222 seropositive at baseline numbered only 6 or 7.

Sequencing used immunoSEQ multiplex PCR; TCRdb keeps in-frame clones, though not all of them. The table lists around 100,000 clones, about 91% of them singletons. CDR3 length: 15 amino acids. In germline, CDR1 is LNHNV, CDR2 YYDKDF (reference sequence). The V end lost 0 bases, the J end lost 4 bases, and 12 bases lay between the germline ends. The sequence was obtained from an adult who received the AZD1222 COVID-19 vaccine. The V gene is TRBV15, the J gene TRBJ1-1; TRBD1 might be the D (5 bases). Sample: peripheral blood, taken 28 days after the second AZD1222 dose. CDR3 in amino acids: CATSRDFGGGTEAFF. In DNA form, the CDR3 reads TGTGCCACCAGCAGAGATTTCGGCGGGGGCACTGAAGCTTTCTTT.